This TCR beta chain derives from a study of cytomegalovirus exposure and HLA in healthy donors. Trimming removed 0 bases from V and 4 bases from J, with 7 bases in between. Looked up from germline, CDR1 is GTSNPN and CDR2 is SVGIG (reference sequence). This CDR3 has 13 amino acids. The primer mix had 60 Vbeta and 13 Jbeta primers. Clones were read by immunoSEQ multiplex PCR, and TCRdb kept only the in-frame ones, dropping some. Among over 150,000 clones listed, 84% were seen once. The chain uses TRBV30 and TRBJ1-5, with D uncertain. The clonotype comes from a girl aged 2 to 10 in good health and CMV-seropositive. The sample comprised PBMCs. The CDR3 reads CAWSVRTNQPQHF. CDR3 in DNA: TGTGCCTGGAGTGTACGTACAAATCAGCCCCAGCATTTT. Full variable domain (outside the CDR3, taken from reference TRBV30 and TRBJ1-5): SQTIHQWPATLVQPVGSPLSLECTVEGTSNPNLYWYRQAAGRGLQLLFYSVGIGQISSEVPQNLSASRPQDRQFILSSKKLLLSDSGFYLCAWSVRTNQPQHFGDGTRLSIL.